Listed here are 23 T cell receptor beta chains from one sample, sequenced in a study of T cell changes during pregnancy in multiple sclerosis. Generated by immunoSEQ multiplex PCR, the TCRdb table keeps only in-frame clones and is missing some. Here the sample spans roughly 86,000 clones, about 92% being singletons. The sequencing used peripheral blood, collected in the first trimester of pregnancy. These receptors were obtained from a female donor with multiple sclerosis, enrolled in a pregnancy study.

This chain links TRBV4-1 with TRBJ1-1, with a weak D call TRBD1 (6 bases). The germline V and J ends were trimmed by 0 bases and 2 bases, with 16 bases remaining between them. The CDR3 loop spans 17 amino acids. The germline gives CDR1 MGHRA, CDR2 YSYEKL. The CDR3 sequence is CASSQEGPGESNTEAFF. The CDR3 nucleotides are TGCGCCAGCAGCCAAGAAGGTCCAGGGGAGTCTAACACTGAAGCTTTCTTT.

The rearrangement uses TRBV27 and TRBJ2-3; 10 bases map to TRBD1. The germline gives CDR1 MNHEY, CDR2 SMNVEV (reference sequence). This CDR3 has 16 residues. The ends lost 5 bases at V and 3 bases at J; junction bases unmatched: 8. In DNA, the CDR3 is TGTGCCAGCAGTCCGAGACAGGGGGCAGGGACAGATACGCAGTATTTT. Translating gives CASSPRQGAGTDTQYF.

DNA for the CDR3: TGCAGCGTTGAATCTGGACAGGGGGCTTTATACGAGCAGTACTTC. The encoded protein is CSVESGQGALYEQYF. The chain joins TRBV29-1 to TRBJ2-7; 11 nucleotides line up with TRBD1. The CDR3 runs 15 residues. V lost 2 bases and J lost 4; bases outside the gene matches: 7. Germline V CDR1 and CDR2: SQVTM, ANQGSEA.

V is TRBV6-5 and J is TRBJ2-1; 10 positions agree with TRBD1. This CDR3 spans 15 amino acids. J lost 8 bases, V lost 4 bases, and 8 bases had no gene match. CDR1 is MNHEY and CDR2 is SVGAGI in the germline V gene. CDR3 DNA sequence: TGTGCCAGCAGTTTCGGGGGACAGGGGTTGGATGAGCAGTTCTTC. This translates into CASSFGGQGLDEQFF.

The chain links TRBV5-1 to TRBJ2-7, with D tentatively TRBD2 (7 bases). Trimming took off 0 bases at V and 4 bases at J, with 11 bases between the two ends. Germline CDR1 SGHRS, CDR2 YFSETQ. The CDR3 extends over 14 amino acids. DNA for the CDR3: TGCGCCAGCAGCTTGGCGGGGGGCGTTTACGAGCAGTACTTC. This codes for CASSLAGGVYEQYF.

The chain joins TRBV28 to TRBJ2-5; D may be TRBD1 (5 bases). CDR3 length: 13 amino acids. Germline V gene sequence: CDR1 MDHEN, CDR2 SYDVKM. The V and J ends lost 4 bases and 1 base respectively, with 7 bases between them. CDR3 DNA sequence: TGTGCCAGCAGTTCCAGGGTCCAAGAGACCCAGTACTTC. Its translation: CASSSRVQETQYF.

The chain uses TRBV18 and TRBJ2-5; D call uncertain. The CDR3 has 12 amino acids. Germline V gene sequence: CDR1 KGHSH, CDR2 LQKENI. V was clipped by 5 bases and J by 1 base, with 5 bases between them. The CDR3 nucleotides are TGTGCCAGCTCATCGTTCCAAGAGACCCAGTACTTC. This gives the protein CASSSFQETQYF.

The CDR3 nucleotides read TGCGCCAGCAGCTTGGCGACAGGGGAAATTGAAGCTTTCTTT. Protein product: CASSLATGEIEAFF. The chain has TRBV5-1 and TRBJ1-1; 8 bases align to TRBD1. The V gene's germline CDR1 is SGHRS and CDR2 YFSETQ. The length of the CDR3 is 14 residues. The junction had 5 bases not matched to a gene; V was cut back by 0 bases and J by 7 bases.

V and J are TRBV18 and TRBJ2-2; D might be TRBD1 (5 bases). V was clipped by 4 bases and J by 4 bases, with 13 bases between them. CDR1 and CDR2 (germline): KGHSH, LQKENI. The CDR3 totals 15 residues. CDR3 sequence reads: CASSLLEQGTGELFF. The CDR3 DNA sequence: TGTGCCAGCTCACTTCTCGAGCAGGGCACCGGGGAGCTGTTTTTT.

This clone was recorded only once. The chain employs TRBV19 and TRBJ1-4; 9 bases agree with TRBD1. Looked up from germline, CDR1 is LNHDA and CDR2 is SQIVND (reference sequence). The CDR3 is 14 residues long. The V gene end was trimmed by 3 bases and the J gene end by 5 bases; junction bases not matched to a gene: 1. CDR3 bases: TGTGCCAGTAGTATGGGACAGGGAAATGAAAAACTGTTTTTT. Protein: CASSMGQGNEKLFF.

This chain links TRBV12-5 with TRBJ2-7, with 13 nucleotides matching TRBD2. This CDR3 contains 15 residues. Germline-derived CDR1 and CDR2 are LGHNT and FRNRAP. After removal of 7 bases from V and 6 bases from J, the junction contained 9 bases not matched to a gene. CDR3: CASARTSGSPGEQYF. CDR3 nucleotides: TGTGCTAGTGCCCGGACTAGCGGGAGCCCCGGCGAGCAGTACTTC.

The chain combines TRBV11-2 with TRBJ2-2; 10 positions agree with TRBD2. Trimming took 7 bases from V and 7 from J; bases not matched to a gene: 6. The CDR3 is 14 amino acids. Germline CDR1 is SGHAT and CDR2 is FQNNGV. The CDR3 nucleotides read TGTGCCAGCATTCCTAGCGGGAGCCTCGGGGAGCTGTTTTTT. Protein: CASIPSGSLGELFF.

This clone came up once. CDR3 sequence (DNA): TGTGCCAGCAGCCAACCGGGACTAGCGGCTGGGGGGAATGAGCAGTTCTTC. Encoded protein: CASSQPGLAAGGNEQFF. The V gene is TRBV4-2, the J gene TRBJ2-1; 11 bases are a match to TRBD2. CDR1 and CDR2 (germline): LGHNA, YNFKEQ. CDR3 size: 17 residues. The ends lost 2 bases at V and 7 bases at J; junction bases unmatched: 10.

This chain links TRBV2 with TRBJ2-7, with 7 positions matching TRBD2. The CDR3 is 11 residues long. Unmatched junction bases numbered 5, after V lost 8 bases and J lost 7 bases. Germline CDR1 SNHLY, CDR2 FYNNEI. In DNA, the CDR3 is TGTGCCAGCCGGAGGGAGGGGGAGCAGTACTTC. Translation: CASRREGEQYF.

The chain employs TRBV6-5 and TRBJ1-6, with TRBD1 identical over 11 bases. The CDR3 spans 14 residues. Germline V lookup: CDR1 MNHEY, CDR2 SVGAGI. The V segment lost 7 bases and the J segment 9 bases; nucleotides outside the gene matches: 5. CDR3: CASTDGTGGSPLHF. In DNA form, the CDR3 reads TGTGCCAGCACCGACGGGACAGGGGGTTCACCCCTCCACTTT.

The chain recombines TRBV4-1 with TRBJ2-7; D is undetermined. Germline CDR1 reads MGHRA; CDR2 reads YSYEKL. There are 15 residues in the CDR3. V was trimmed by 1 base and J by 1 base, leaving 11 bases between them. The CDR3 sequence: CASSQGSSPSYEQYF. Written as DNA, the CDR3 is TGCGCCAGCAGCCAAGGGAGTAGCCCGTCCTACGAGCAGTACTTC.

This clone appeared once. The chain is built from TRBV28 and TRBJ2-1, with D maybe TRBD2 (7 bases). Germline values: CDR1 MDHEN, CDR2 SYDVKM. V was shortened by 6 bases and J by 0 bases, with 12 bases between the two germline ends. CDR3 length: 15 residues. The CDR3 DNA sequence: TGTGCCAGCAGCAAGGGGGGGGGCTCCTACAATGAGCAGTTCTTC. This sequence encodes CASSKGGGSYNEQFF.

The V and J genes are TRBV16 and TRBJ1-1; a possible D gene is TRBD1 (5 bases). Trimming took 2 bases from V and 6 from J, leaving 13 bases between them. This CDR3 is built from 14 residues. The germline CDR1 and CDR2 sequences are KGHSY and FQNENV. The CDR3 protein is CASSQQGLGSEAFF. The CDR3 region has the DNA TGTGCCAGCAGCCAACAGGGACTTGGCTCTGAAGCTTTCTTT.

V gene TRBV5-1 combines with J gene TRBJ2-3; TRBD2 aligns across 14 bases. With V trimmed by 5 bases and J by 0 bases, 11 bases remained unmatched. This CDR3 comprises 19 residues. The V gene's germline CDR1 is SGHRS and CDR2 YFSETQ. CDR3: CASSFGLAGGHRSTDTQYF. CDR3 coding DNA: TGCGCCAGCAGTTTCGGACTAGCGGGAGGCCATCGTAGCACAGATACGCAGTATTTT.

The chain employs TRBV25-1 and TRBJ2-1; 8 bases line up with TRBD1. V gave up 8 bases and J gave up 9 bases; unmatched junction bases: 9. Germline V gives CDR1 MGHDK, CDR2 SYGVNS. The length of the CDR3 is 13 residues. DNA of the CDR3: TGTGCCAGCTCTGAAGTAGGGACAGGTGAGCAGTTCTTC. This encodes CASSEVGTGEQFF.

The chain is built from TRBV15 and TRBJ2-7; 7 positions match TRBD1. CDR3 size: 15 residues. Germline trimming cut 0 bases from V and 1 base from J; bases unmatched to any gene: 3. CDR1 and CDR2 (germline): LNHNV, YYDKDF (reference sequence). In DNA form, the CDR3 reads TGTGCCACCAGCAGAGAACAGGGACAGTCCTACGAGCAGTACTTC. This encodes CATSREQGQSYEQYF.

The chain joins TRBV11-1 to TRBJ2-1; 10 nucleotides line up with TRBD2. This CDR3 has 17 residues. Trimming cost V 3 bases and J 4 bases; bases outside gene matches: 9. CDR1 and CDR2 from the germline V gene are SGHAT and FQDESV (reference sequence). The DNA of the CDR3 is TGTGCCAGCAGCTTTGTGGTAGCGGGAGGAGGTTACAATGAGCAGTTCTTC. It codes for CASSFVVAGGGYNEQFF. Combining the CDR3 with reference TRBV11-1 and TRBJ2-1 gives the whole variable domain EAEVAQSPRYKITEKSQAVAFWCDPISGHATLYWYRQILGQGPELLVQFQDESVVDDSQLPKDRFSAERLKGVDSTLKIQPAELGDSAMYLCASSFVVAGGGYNEQFFGPGTRLTVL.

The V and J genes are TRBV6-5 and TRBJ1-2, with D perhaps matching TRBD1 (5 bases). Per germline, CDR1 MNHEY and CDR2 SVGAGI. This CDR3 has 14 residues. V was shortened by 5 bases and J by 8 bases, with 18 bases between the two germline ends. Written as DNA, the CDR3 is TGTGCCAGCAGTACCCCGGGGGTGTTGTGGGGCTACACCTTC. It specifies CASSTPGVLWGYTF.